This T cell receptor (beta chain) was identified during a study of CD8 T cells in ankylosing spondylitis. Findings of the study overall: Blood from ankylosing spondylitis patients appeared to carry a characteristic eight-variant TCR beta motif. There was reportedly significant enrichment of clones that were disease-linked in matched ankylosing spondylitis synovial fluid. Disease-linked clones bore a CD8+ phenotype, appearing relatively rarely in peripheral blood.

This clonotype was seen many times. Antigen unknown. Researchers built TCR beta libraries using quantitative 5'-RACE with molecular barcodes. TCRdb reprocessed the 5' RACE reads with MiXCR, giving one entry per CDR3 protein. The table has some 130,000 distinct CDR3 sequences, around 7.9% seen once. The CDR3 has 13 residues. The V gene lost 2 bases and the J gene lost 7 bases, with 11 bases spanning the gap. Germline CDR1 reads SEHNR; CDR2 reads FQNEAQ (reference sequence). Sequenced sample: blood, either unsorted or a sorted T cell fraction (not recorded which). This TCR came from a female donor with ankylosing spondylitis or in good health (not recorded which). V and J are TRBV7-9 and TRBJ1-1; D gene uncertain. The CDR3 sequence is CASSLHEVGEAFF. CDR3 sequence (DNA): TGTGCCAGCAGCTTACACGAGGTGGGTGAAGCTTTCTTT.